One and the same sample provided the 19 T cell receptor beta chains below, sequenced in a study of PD-1 blockade in classical Hodgkin lymphoma. Data came from immunoSEQ multiplex PCR; TCRdb stores just in-frame clones and leaves some out. The sample includes tens of thousands of clones, about 94% of them seen just once. Time point meaning: newly diagnosed, previously untreated cHL patient sample. The sequenced material came from peripheral blood mononuclear cells (PBMCs). These receptor sequences come from a human donor with classical Hodgkin lymphoma.

This sequence joins TRBV19 and TRBJ2-1; 14 nucleotides align to TRBD2. Germline loops: CDR1 LNHDA, CDR2 SQIVND (reference sequence). The CDR3 runs 17 residues. After removal of 4 bases from V and 3 bases from J, the junction contained 5 bases not matched to a gene. The CDR3 region has the DNA TGTGCCAGTAGTACGGGGACTAGCGGGAGAGTCTACAATGAGCAGTTCTTC. Translation: CASSTGTSGRVYNEQFF.

CDR3 sequence reads: CASTRQGVREAFF. The DNA of the CDR3 is TGTGCCAGCACCCGACAAGGAGTGCGGGAAGCTTTCTTT. The chain joins TRBV5-6 to TRBJ1-1; D not certain. The germline CDR1 and CDR2 sequences are SGHDT and YYEEEE. The ends were cut back, 6 bases at V and 8 bases at J, with 17 bases in the middle. The CDR3 loop spans 13 amino acids.

The chain couples TRBV19 to TRBJ2-2; D may be TRBD1 or TRBD2 (5 bases each). The V gene's germline CDR1 is LNHDA and CDR2 SQIVND (reference sequence). V lost 3 bases to trimming and J lost 5 bases, with 13 bases between them. CDR3 size: 15 residues. The CDR3, as DNA: TGTGCCAGTAGTATCCCGGGGCGTCAGACCGGGGAGCTGTTTTTT. Translation gives CASSIPGRQTGELFF.

The CDR3 bases are TGTGCCAGCAGCTCGCAGGGAAGGACTGAAGCTTTCTTT. Translation gives CASSSQGRTEAFF. The chain links TRBV5-6 to TRBJ1-1, with TRBD1 as a possible D gene (5 bases). The germline V gene encodes CDR1 SGHDT and CDR2 YYEEEE. The CDR3 has 13 amino acids. The V end lost 3 bases, the J end lost 5 bases, and 11 bases lay between the germline ends.

Here the CDR3 reads CASSPTGNEQYF. For the CDR3, the DNA is TGTGCCAGCAGCCCGACAGGGAACGAGCAGTACTTC. The genes are TRBV11-2 and TRBJ2-7, with 7 bases identical to TRBD1. The CDR3 spans 12 residues. Germline CDR1 is SGHAT and CDR2 is FQNNGV. Trimming took 5 bases from V and 5 from J; bases not matched to a gene: 3.

The chain carries TRBV7-8 and TRBJ2-7; D unclear. The CDR3 is 14 residues long. The germline V gene has CDR1 SGHVS and CDR2 FQNEAQ. V gave up 1 base and J gave up 0 bases, with 7 bases separating them. The DNA of the CDR3 is TGTGCCAGCAGCTTAGGGACGGGCTCCTACGAGCAGTACTTC. The encoded protein is CASSLGTGSYEQYF.

CDR3: CASSSRTVSSYEQYF. In DNA, the CDR3 is TGTGCCAGCAGTTCACGGACAGTGAGCTCCTACGAGCAGTACTTC. The V call is TRBV28, the J call TRBJ2-5; D perhaps matches TRBD1 (6 bases). Near its end, the DNA agrees better with TRBJ2-7, so the J call may be wrong. CDR1 and CDR2 from the germline V gene are MDHEN and SYDVKM. The CDR3 totals 15 residues.

The chain joins TRBV2 to TRBJ1-3; no clear D gene. The CDR3 is 14 residues long. From germline, CDR1 is SNHLY and CDR2 FYNNEI. With 6 bases removed from V and 8 bases from J, the gap between germline ends came to 17 bases. CDR3 DNA: TGTGCCAGCAGAAAGACCGTTAAGGGAGACACCATATATTTT. This translates into CASRKTVKGDTIYF.

The chain couples TRBV4-2 to TRBJ2-1, with 10 bases matching TRBD2. The CDR3 is made up of 17 amino acids. Germline V gives CDR1 LGHNA, CDR2 YNFKEQ. V lost 2 bases, J lost 0 bases, and 4 bases stayed unmatched. DNA for the CDR3: TGTGCCAGCAGCCAAAAAGCGGGGGGGCGCTCCTACAATGAGCAGTTCTTC. Residues: CASSQKAGGRSYNEQFF.

The J gene is TRBJ1-2, the V gene TRBV5-1; the D is unclear. Germline assignment: CDR1 SGHRS and CDR2 YFSETQ. This CDR3 comprises 15 residues. The V gene lost 0 bases and the J gene lost 3 bases, with 12 bases spanning the gap. CDR3 bases: TGCGCCAGCAGCTTGGATCCGGGCTCACACTATGGCTACACCTTC. Translating gives CASSLDPGSHYGYTF.

V usage is TRBV18 and J usage is TRBJ1-2, with 10 bases aligning to TRBD1. CDR3 length equals 15 residues. Trimming at V came to 3 bases and at J to 5 bases, leaving 6 bases not matched to a gene. Germline lookup yields CDR1 KGHSH and CDR2 LQKENI. The CDR3 here is CASSPARDRGYGYTF. Here the CDR3 DNA reads TGTGCCAGCTCACCTGCCCGGGACAGGGGATATGGCTACACCTTC.

The sample holds a few counts of this clone. Written as DNA, the CDR3 is TGTGCCAGCGCTAGGGATGGAACCGGGGAGCTGTTTTTT. It translates to CASARDGTGELFF. The gene calls are TRBV11-2 and TRBJ2-2, with D unresolved. Germline V gene sequence: CDR1 SGHAT, CDR2 FQNNGV. V gave up 8 bases and J gave up 5 bases, with 12 bases separating them. The CDR3 runs 13 residues.

The CDR3 DNA reads as TGTGCCAGCAGCGAGGACCGCAATCAGCCCCAGCATTTT. Its protein product is CASSEDRNQPQHF. The chain links TRBV11-2 to TRBJ1-5, with D hard to call. The V gene lost 5 bases and the J gene lost 2 bases, with 7 bases spanning the gap. Germline V CDR1 and CDR2: SGHAT, FQNNGV. This CDR3 region has 13 residues.

This sequence joins TRBV7-9 and TRBJ2-7; weak D call: TRBD2 (5 bases). This CDR3 spans 15 amino acids. The V gene's germline CDR1 is SEHNR and CDR2 FQNEAQ (reference sequence). V dropped 5 bases and J dropped 3 bases, with 17 bases sitting between them. The CDR3 region is CASSREKGVYYEQYF. The CDR3 region has the DNA TGTGCCAGCAGCAGGGAAAAGGGAGTCTACTACGAGCAGTACTTC.

The chain carries TRBV7-2 and TRBJ2-7; 8 bases align to TRBD1. The V segment lost 2 bases and the J segment 5 bases; nucleotides outside the gene matches: 8. CDR3 size: 15 residues. Germline CDR1 is SGHTA and CDR2 is FQGNSA. The CDR3 loop is CASSLSGQGLNEQYF. Here the CDR3 DNA reads TGTGCCAGCAGCTTAAGTGGACAGGGTTTGAACGAGCAGTACTTC.

This clone has a single count. The chain has TRBV27 and TRBJ2-1; TRBD2 aligns across 8 bases. This CDR3 is built from 13 residues. In germline, CDR1 is MNHEY, CDR2 SMNVEV (reference sequence). Trimming took 4 bases from V and 9 from J; bases not matched to a gene: 5. The CDR3, as DNA: TGTGCCAGCAGTTCAGGGACTAGAAGTGAGCAGTTCTTC. Translation: CASSSGTRSEQFF.

The chain carries TRBV10-3 and TRBJ2-3; 8 bases match TRBD1. V was pared by 2 bases and J by 9 bases, with 28 bases of the junction left unmatched. CDR3 length: 21 amino acids. Germline V gene data show CDR1 as ENHRY and CDR2 as SYGVKD. CDR3 protein: CAISERNSGTGQGDSPGTQYF. The CDR3 bases are TGTGCCATCAGTGAGCGAAATTCCGGGACAGGTCAAGGAGATTCGCCAGGGACGCAGTATTTT.

The J gene is TRBJ1-1, the V gene TRBV18; no clear D. Germline V gene data show CDR1 as KGHSH and CDR2 as LQKENI. This CDR3 is built from 13 residues. Trimming cost V 2 bases and J 4 bases, with 8 bases left between them. For the CDR3, the DNA is TGTGCCAGCTCACCAGAGGAGACCACTGAAGCTTTCTTT. Translating gives CASSPEETTEAFF.

The J gene is TRBJ2-1, the V gene TRBV9; no firm D call. From germline, CDR1 is SGDLS and CDR2 YYNGEE. V was pared by 0 bases and J by 6 bases, with 10 bases between. The CDR3 runs to 14 residues. CDR3 region: CASSVEPHSNEQFF. In DNA form, the CDR3 reads TGTGCCAGCAGCGTAGAGCCCCATTCCAATGAGCAGTTCTTC. The whole variable domain, filled in from reference TRBV9 and TRBJ2-1, reads DSGVTQTPKHLITATGQRVTLRCSPRSGDLSVYWYQQSLDQGLQFLIQYYNGEERAKGNILERFSAQQFPDLHSELNLSSLELGDSALYFCASSVEPHSNEQFFGPGTRLTVL.